The sequence of this T cell receptor (beta chain) was determined in a study of CD8 T cells in ankylosing spondylitis. Libraries of TCR beta came from quantitative 5'-RACE with molecular barcodes. Each CDR3 protein is one row after TCRdb ran MiXCR on the 5' RACE reads. The sample consists of around 75,000 distinct CDR3 sequences, about 5.2% of them appearing once. Comment on this clonotype: At one boundary the junction diverges from the germline segment, which might be a read error.

The source of this sequence is a male donor with ankylosing spondylitis or in good health (not recorded which). The sequencing input was blood, either unsorted or a sorted T cell fraction (not recorded which).

CDR3 amino acids: CAISRGGRAGRNTGAFF. The CDR3 DNA sequence: TGTGCCATCTCTCGCGGGGGGAGAGCCGGAAGGAACACTGGAGCTTTCTTT. The chain couples TRBV18 to TRBJ1-1, with D perhaps TRBD1 (5 bases). The CDR3 consists of 17 residues. Germline CDR1 and CDR2: KGHSH and LQKENI.